Below are 23 T cell receptor beta chains sequenced from a single sample in a study of patients and donors after allogeneic stem cell transplantation. TCRdb ran MiXCR on the RT-PCR reads and lists one entry per CDR3 protein. There are some 880,000 distinct CDR3 sequences in the sample; approximately 19% occur only once, and around 6% lies in the top ten. Sequencing was performed on blood, either unsorted or a sorted T cell fraction (not recorded which). Every receptor here comes from a human donor who was either an allogeneic HSCT recipient or a stem cell or donor lymphocyte infusion donor (not recorded which). It is not recorded whose cells these are; they may come from a transplant donor.

The rearrangement joins TRBV4-2 to TRBJ2-2; D gene uncertain. CDR1 LGHNA and CDR2 YNFKEQ come from the germline V gene. This CDR3 comprises 15 residues. The ends were cut back, 5 bases at V and 6 bases at J, with 16 bases in the middle. CDR3 sequence (DNA): TGTGCCAGCAGCAGCTATAGCCGAGACCCCGGGGAGCTGTTTTTT. Its translation: CASSSYSRDPGELFF.

The sample holds a few counts of this clonotype. V usage is TRBV12-3 or TRBV12-4 and J usage is TRBJ2-5; TRBD2 aligns across 8 bases. V trimming: 5 bases; J trimming: 5 bases; junction bases outside the gene matches: 7. The CDR3 runs to 14 residues. Here the CDR3 DNA reads TGTGCCAGCAGTGTTAGCGGGAAACGGGAGACCCAGTACTTC. This translates into CASSVSGKRETQYF.

This sequence joins TRBV12-3 or TRBV12-4 and TRBJ1-6; 7 bases line up with TRBD1. The V and J ends lost 5 bases and 14 bases, in that order; junction bases with no gene match: 15. The CDR3 loop spans 15 amino acids. CDR3 in amino acids: CASSLQGTAGAALHF. CDR3 sequence (DNA): TGTGCCAGCAGTCTCCAGGGGACAGCCGGGGCGGCCCTCCACTTT.

The chain couples TRBV7-2 to TRBJ2-7; 7 bases fit TRBD1. CDR1 and CDR2 from the germline V gene are SGHTA and FQGNSA. The CDR3 has 14 residues. V trimming: 5 bases; J trimming: 3 bases; junction bases outside the gene matches: 7. The CDR3 protein is CASSHDRDSYEQYF. CDR3 sequence (DNA): TGTGCCAGCAGCCACGACCGGGACAGCTACGAGCAGTACTTC. Together with reference TRBV7-2 and TRBJ2-7, the CDR3 gives the full variable domain: GAGVSQSPSNKVTEKGKDVELRCDPISGHTALYWYRQSLGQGLEFLIYFQGNSAPDKSGLPSDRFSAERTGGSVSTLTIQRTQQEDSAVYLCASSHDRDSYEQYFGPGTRLTVT.

This clonotype has more than one count but fewer than ten. J is TRBJ2-3 and V is TRBV11-2; TRBD1 agrees at 8 bases. Germline loops: CDR1 SGHAT, CDR2 FQNNGV. The CDR3 spans 17 residues. Trimming removed 5 bases from V and 3 bases from J; junction bases left unmatched: 13. CDR3 in amino acids: CASSRSFDRGRTDTQYF. CDR3 coding DNA: TGTGCCAGCAGCCGTTCGTTTGACAGGGGTAGGACAGATACGCAGTATTTT.

This clonotype was found a few times. V and J are TRBV6-1 and TRBJ1-3; no clear D gene. Germline CDR1 MNHNS, CDR2 SASEGT. The germline V and J ends were trimmed by 8 bases and 5 bases, with 10 bases remaining between them. The CDR3 totals 12 residues. In nucleotides, the CDR3 is TGTGCCAGCCTCGGTCACCGAAACACCATATATTTT. Translation: CASLGHRNTIYF.

This clonotype was counted between two and nine times. The chain recombines TRBV2 with TRBJ1-1; no clear D. V was shortened by 10 bases and J by 8 bases, with 17 bases between the two germline ends. CDR3 length equals 12 residues. Looked up from germline, CDR1 is SNHLY and CDR2 is FYNNEI. The CDR3 nucleotides read TGTGCCAACCCAGCGTCGGCCCGGGAAGCTTTCTTT. It is translated as CANPASAREAFF.

This clonotype was counted a single time. The chain carries TRBV5-5 and TRBJ1-1; D gene unclear. Germline V gives CDR1 SGHKS, CDR2 YYEKEE (reference sequence). The CDR3 loop spans 12 amino acids. This CDR3 reads CSFTWSRLEAFF. CDR3 nucleotide sequence: TGTTCCTTCACCTGGTCAAGGTTAGAGGCTTTCTTT.

The chain is built from TRBV6-2 or TRBV6-3 and TRBJ1-5; D gene ambiguous. This CDR3 comprises 14 residues. Germline CDR1 reads MNHEY; CDR2 reads SVGEGT. V lost 8 bases and J lost 3, with 14 bases in between. CDR3 sequence: CASSNGGFNQPQHF. The DNA of the CDR3 is TGTGCCAGCTCCAATGGAGGTTTCAATCAGCCCCAGCATTTT.

This clonotype has only a few counts. This chain joins TRBV20-1 and TRBJ2-1; 9 positions agree with TRBD1. Germline trimming cut 3 bases from V and 9 bases from J; bases unmatched to any gene: 9. This CDR3 comprises 14 residues. Germline loops: CDR1 DFQATT, CDR2 SNEGSKA (reference sequence). In DNA, the CDR3 is TGCAGTGCTAGGGGGACAGGGCTCTTTTTTGAGCAGTTCTTC. The encoded protein is CSARGTGLFFEQFF.

This clonotype was detected a few times. The V call is TRBV6-4, the J call TRBJ2-1; 7 bases are a match to TRBD2. From germline, CDR1 is MRHNA and CDR2 SNTAGT. Trimming cost V 3 bases and J 5 bases; bases outside gene matches: 10. This CDR3 is built from 16 residues. CDR3 protein: CASSDVALAVNNEQFF. The CDR3 region has the DNA TGTGCCAGCAGTGATGTAGCTCTAGCGGTCAACAATGAGCAGTTCTTC.

This clonotype was observed a few times. The V and J genes are TRBV28 and TRBJ1-4, with D possibly TRBD1 on 5 matching bases. The CDR3 contains 13 residues. The germline V and J ends were trimmed by 10 bases and 7 bases, with 16 bases remaining between them. In germline, CDR1 is MDHEN, CDR2 SYDVKM. CDR3 sequence reads: CATSTQGGEKLFF. The CDR3 DNA reads TGTGCCACCTCAACTCAGGGAGGTGAAAAACTGTTTTTT.

The genes are TRBV24-1 and TRBJ2-1, with 10 bases lining up with TRBD1. Germline V gives CDR1 KGHDR, CDR2 SFDVKD. V trimming: 4 bases; J trimming: 6 bases; junction bases outside the gene matches: 14. This CDR3 has 18 amino acids. The CDR3 sequence: CATSDPKRDRGESNEQFF. The CDR3 bases are TGTGCCACCAGTGACCCTAAAAGGGACAGGGGCGAAAGCAATGAGCAGTTCTTC.

The chain joins TRBV20-1 to TRBJ1-2; 9 bases are shared with TRBD1. This CDR3 is built from 14 residues. Per germline, CDR1 DFQATT and CDR2 SNEGSKA (reference sequence). V lost 0 bases and J lost 4; bases outside the gene matches: 3. CDR3 region: CSARDRQGGYGYTF. In DNA form, the CDR3 reads TGCAGTGCTAGAGATCGACAGGGGGGCTATGGCTACACCTTC.

V gene TRBV12-5 combines with J gene TRBJ2-2, with 8 bases that match TRBD2. Unmatched junction bases numbered 10, after V lost 6 bases and J lost 1 base. The CDR3 has 17 residues. Germline lookup yields CDR1 LGHNT and CDR2 FRNRAP. The CDR3 sequence is CASGSIKRERNTGELFF. The CDR3 nucleotides are TGTGCTAGTGGATCTATCAAGCGGGAGAGGAACACCGGGGAGCTGTTTTTT.

A few counts support this clonotype. The chain links TRBV5-1 to TRBJ2-3; 9 nucleotides match TRBD2. CDR3 size: 16 residues. The V gene's germline CDR1 is SGHRS and CDR2 YFSETQ. V dropped 7 bases and J dropped 3; count of bases not matched to a gene: 12. The CDR3 coding sequence is TGCGCCAGCGGCCTTATTAGCGGGAGAGTTACAGATACGCAGTATTTT. This gives the protein CASGLISGRVTDTQYF.

This clonotype has more than one count but fewer than ten. V usage is TRBV5-1 and J usage is TRBJ1-6; unclear D gene. CDR3 size: 16 residues. The germline gives CDR1 SGHRS, CDR2 YFSETQ. Trimming shortened V by 0 bases and J by 5 bases, and 12 bases separated the two germline ends. CDR3 region: CASSLAVSANNSPLHF. In nucleotides, the CDR3 is TGCGCCAGCAGCTTGGCCGTCAGCGCGAATAATTCACCCCTCCACTTT.

This clonotype was recorded a few times. The rearrangement uses TRBV11-2 and TRBJ2-1; either TRBD1 or TRBD2 may fit D (5 bases each). CDR3 length equals 13 residues. Germline CDR1 and CDR2: SGHAT and FQNNGV. Trimming pared 0 bases from V and 9 bases from J, leaving 9 bases between. The chain's CDR3 is CASSLERGREQFF. The CDR3 bases are TGTGCCAGCAGCTTAGAGAGGGGTCGTGAGCAGTTCTTC. The variable domain in full, with the rest retrieved from reference TRBV11-2 and TRBJ2-1, is EAGVAQSPRYKIIEKRQSVAFWCNPISGHATLYWYQQILGQGPKLLIQFQNNGVVDDSQLPKDRFSAERLKGVDSTLKIQPAKLEDSAVYLCASSLERGREQFFGPGTRLTVL.

The J gene is TRBJ2-5, the V gene TRBV30; TRBD2 matches 10 bases. V shed 0 bases, J shed 5 bases, and the junction held 9 bases outside the gene matches. This CDR3 region has 16 residues. Looked up from germline, CDR1 is GTSNPN and CDR2 is SVGIG (reference sequence). The CDR3 loop reads CAWSVPASGGGETQYF. CDR3 nucleotides: TGTGCCTGGAGTGTTCCGGCTAGCGGGGGTGGGGAGACCCAGTACTTC.

This clonotype has a handful of counts. This chain uses TRBV6-1 with TRBJ1-5, with 7 bases matching TRBD1. The length of the CDR3 is 17 residues. V dropped 4 bases and J dropped 7; count of bases not matched to a gene: 16. CDR1 and CDR2 from the germline V gene are MNHNS and SASEGT. CDR3 region: CASSVLTGQGGYQPQHF. The CDR3 DNA is TGTGCCAGCAGTGTGCTGACAGGGCAGGGAGGATACCAGCCCCAGCATTTT.

This clonotype was detected a few times. The chain joins TRBV6-1 to TRBJ2-7; weak D call: TRBD2 (6 bases). The CDR3 extends over 15 amino acids. The V end was cut by 6 bases, the J end by 0 bases, with 15 bases between. Germline V gene lookup returns CDR1 MNHNS and CDR2 SASEGT. This chain's CDR3 is CASRIKRASSYEQYF. CDR3 DNA sequence: TGTGCCAGCAGGATAAAGCGGGCAAGCTCCTACGAGCAGTACTTC.

V gene TRBV2 combines with J gene TRBJ2-7, with D perhaps matching TRBD1 (6 bases). Germline V gene sequence: CDR1 SNHLY, CDR2 FYNNEI. This CDR3 comprises 11 residues. The V end lost 6 bases, the J end lost 11 bases, and 14 bases lay between the germline ends. Here the CDR3 DNA reads TGTGCCAGCAGCACAACAGGGTGGGAGTACTTC. Translated, it gives CASSTTGWEYF.

The V and J genes are TRBV12-3 or TRBV12-4 and TRBJ1-3; D not certain. The V end was cut by 4 bases, the J end by 0 bases, with 13 bases between. The CDR3 sequence is 16 residues long. The CDR3 loop reads CASSWAVQYSGNTIYF. CDR3 nucleotide sequence: TGTGCCAGCAGTTGGGCAGTGCAATACTCTGGAAACACCATATATTTT.